The present T cell receptor beta chain was sequenced within a study of blood T cell repertoires in COVID-19. This clone turned up a few times. Produced via immunoSEQ multiplex PCR; TCRdb's table is partial and in-frame only. The repertoire has fewer than 450,000 clones, around 88% of them found once; the top ten carry around 12%. In germline, CDR1 is GTSNPN, CDR2 SVGIG (reference sequence). This CDR3 is 14 amino acids long. The trim removed 3 bases at V and 1 base at J, leaving 3 bases unmatched. The sequencing sample was made of peripheral blood. The TCR was taken from a woman aged 50 to 60 with COVID-19, enrolled during active disease. The chain uses TRBV30 and TRBJ2-3; 8 bases line up with TRBD1. CDR3 in amino acids: CAWRMTGGTDTQYF. DNA for the CDR3: TGTGCCTGGAGAATGACAGGGGGCACAGATACGCAGTATTTT.